Described below is a single TCR beta chain sequence and its context. The antigen remains undetermined. As it was prepared, the TCRbeta library received unique molecular identifiers. Using its own MiXCR run on the PCR reads, TCRdb lists one record per CDR3 protein. The sample lists 670,000 or so distinct CDR3 sequences; around 14% were seen once. The record originates from a study of T-cell reconstitution after alpha-beta-depleted transplantation in children. Whole-study results and caveats: Counts and diversity of T cells one year after transplant came mostly from newly produced T cells. From surviving recipient T cells and thymic progenitors came the high day-60 TCRbeta diversity observed in some patients.

This receptor was taken from a girl aged 2-10 years with congenital amegakaryocytic thrombocytopenia, due to receive a stem cell transplant. The sequences come from PBMCs, collected before TCRalphabeta/CD19-depleted stem cell transplant.

CDR3: CASNEFEGASNEQFF. CDR3 nucleotides: TGTGCCAGCAATGAGTTTGAAGGGGCCAGCAATGAGCAGTTCTTC. The chain uses TRBV12-3 or TRBV12-4 and TRBJ2-1, with a tentative D call TRBD1 (5 bases). V was cut by 7 bases and J by 6 bases, with 19 bases left in between. CDR3 length: 15 amino acids.